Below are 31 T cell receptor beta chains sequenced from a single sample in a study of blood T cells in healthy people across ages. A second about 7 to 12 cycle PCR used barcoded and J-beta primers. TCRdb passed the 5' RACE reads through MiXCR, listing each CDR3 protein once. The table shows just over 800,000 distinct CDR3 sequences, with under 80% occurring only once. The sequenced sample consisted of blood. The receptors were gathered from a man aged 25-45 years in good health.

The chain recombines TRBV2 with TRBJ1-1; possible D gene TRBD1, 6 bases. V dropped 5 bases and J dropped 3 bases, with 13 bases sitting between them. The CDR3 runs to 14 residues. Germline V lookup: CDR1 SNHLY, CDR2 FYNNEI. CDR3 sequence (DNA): TGTGCCAGCAGTAATCCGACAGGATACACTGAAGCTTTCTTT. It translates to CASSNPTGYTEAFF.

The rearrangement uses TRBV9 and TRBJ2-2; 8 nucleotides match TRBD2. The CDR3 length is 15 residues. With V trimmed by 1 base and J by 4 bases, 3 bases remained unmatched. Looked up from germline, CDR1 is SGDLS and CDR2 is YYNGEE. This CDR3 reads CASSVTGGRTGELFF. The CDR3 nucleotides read TGTGCCAGCAGCGTAACGGGGGGGCGCACCGGGGAGCTGTTTTTT.

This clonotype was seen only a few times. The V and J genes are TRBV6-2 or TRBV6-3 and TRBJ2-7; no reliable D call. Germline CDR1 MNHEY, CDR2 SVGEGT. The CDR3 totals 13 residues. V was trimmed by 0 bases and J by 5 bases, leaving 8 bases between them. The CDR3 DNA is TGTGCCAGCAGTTACTCGATACGAAACGAGCAGTACTTC. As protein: CASSYSIRNEQYF.

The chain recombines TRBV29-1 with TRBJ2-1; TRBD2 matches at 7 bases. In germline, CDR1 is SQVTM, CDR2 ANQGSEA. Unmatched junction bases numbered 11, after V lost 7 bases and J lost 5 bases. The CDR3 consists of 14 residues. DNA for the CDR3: TGCAGCGCCTGCCCCGGGACTATAAACAATGAGCAGTTCTTC. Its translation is CSACPGTINNEQFF.

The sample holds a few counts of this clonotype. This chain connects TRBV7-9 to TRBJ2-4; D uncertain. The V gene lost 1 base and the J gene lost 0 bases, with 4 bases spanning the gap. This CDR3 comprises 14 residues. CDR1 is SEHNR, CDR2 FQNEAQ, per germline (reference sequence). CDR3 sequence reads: CASSLGEAKNIQYF. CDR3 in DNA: TGTGCCAGCAGCTTAGGTGAAGCCAAAAACATTCAGTACTTC.

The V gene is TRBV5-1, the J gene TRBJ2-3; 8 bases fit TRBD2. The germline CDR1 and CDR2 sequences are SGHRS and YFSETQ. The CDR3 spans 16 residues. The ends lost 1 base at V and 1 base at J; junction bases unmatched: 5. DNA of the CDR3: TGCGCCAGCAGCTTGACTCAGCGGGGGCGCACAGATACGCAGTATTTT. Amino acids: CASSLTQRGRTDTQYF.

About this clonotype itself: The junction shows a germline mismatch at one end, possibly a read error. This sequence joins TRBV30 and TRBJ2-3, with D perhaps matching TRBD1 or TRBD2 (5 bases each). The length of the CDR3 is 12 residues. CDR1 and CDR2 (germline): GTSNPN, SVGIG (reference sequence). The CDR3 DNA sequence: TGTACCTGGAGTGTGGGGGCAGATACGCAGTATTTT. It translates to CTWSVGADTQYF.

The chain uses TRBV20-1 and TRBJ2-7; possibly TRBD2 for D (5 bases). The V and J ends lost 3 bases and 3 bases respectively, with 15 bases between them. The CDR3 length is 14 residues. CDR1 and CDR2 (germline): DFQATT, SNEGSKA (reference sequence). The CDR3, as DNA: TGCAGTGCTAGCAAAAGCGGAGGACGCTACGAGCAGTACTTC. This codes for CSASKSGGRYEQYF.

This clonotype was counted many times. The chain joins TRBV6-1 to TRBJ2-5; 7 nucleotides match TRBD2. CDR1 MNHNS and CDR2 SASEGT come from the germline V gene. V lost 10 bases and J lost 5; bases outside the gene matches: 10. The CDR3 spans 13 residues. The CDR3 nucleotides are TGTGCCACCTTAGGGGACTATCACGAGACCCAGTACTTC. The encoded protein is CATLGDYHETQYF.

CDR3 nucleotides: TGCAGTGCTAGAGTCTCAGCGGGGGGGCCAGAGACCCAGTACTTC. Its translation is CSARVSAGGPETQYF. The chain combines TRBV20-1 with TRBJ2-5; 10 nucleotides align to TRBD2. Germline CDR1 and CDR2: DFQATT and SNEGSKA (reference sequence). CDR3 length: 15 residues. V shed 1 base and J 4 bases; nucleotides not matched to a gene: 6.

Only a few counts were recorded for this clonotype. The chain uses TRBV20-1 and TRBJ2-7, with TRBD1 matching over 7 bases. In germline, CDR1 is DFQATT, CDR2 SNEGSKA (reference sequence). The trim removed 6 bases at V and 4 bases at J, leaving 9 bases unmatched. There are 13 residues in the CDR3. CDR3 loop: CSAPGAGGYEQYF. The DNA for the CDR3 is TGCAGTGCCCCAGGGGCAGGGGGTTACGAGCAGTACTTC.

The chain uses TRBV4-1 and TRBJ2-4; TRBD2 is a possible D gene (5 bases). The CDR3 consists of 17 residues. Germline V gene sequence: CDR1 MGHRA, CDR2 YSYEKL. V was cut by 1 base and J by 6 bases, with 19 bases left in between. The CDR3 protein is CASSQVSAAQAGNIQYF. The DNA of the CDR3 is TGCGCCAGCAGCCAAGTCTCGGCAGCCCAGGCGGGAAACATTCAGTACTTC.

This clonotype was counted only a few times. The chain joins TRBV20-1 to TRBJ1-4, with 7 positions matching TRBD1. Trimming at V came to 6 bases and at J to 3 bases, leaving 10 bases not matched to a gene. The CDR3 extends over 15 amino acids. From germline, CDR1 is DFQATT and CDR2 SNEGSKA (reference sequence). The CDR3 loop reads CSAYPPGQSNEKLFF. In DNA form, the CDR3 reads TGCAGTGCCTACCCCCCGGGACAGTCTAATGAAAAACTGTTTTTT.

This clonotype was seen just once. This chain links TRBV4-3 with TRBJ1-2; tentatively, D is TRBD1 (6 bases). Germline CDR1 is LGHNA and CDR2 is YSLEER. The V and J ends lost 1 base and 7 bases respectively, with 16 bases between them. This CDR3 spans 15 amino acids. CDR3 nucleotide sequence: TGCGCCAGCAGCCAAGCGGGGCAGGGGTTCTGTGGCTACACCTTC. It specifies CASSQAGQGFCGYTF.

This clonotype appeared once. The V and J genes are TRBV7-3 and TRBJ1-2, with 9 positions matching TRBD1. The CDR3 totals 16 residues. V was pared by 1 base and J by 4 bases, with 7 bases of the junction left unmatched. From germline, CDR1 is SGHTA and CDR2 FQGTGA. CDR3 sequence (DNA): TGTGCCAGCAGCTTAAACTCTGACAGGGGGATCTATGGCTACACCTTC. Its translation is CASSLNSDRGIYGYTF.

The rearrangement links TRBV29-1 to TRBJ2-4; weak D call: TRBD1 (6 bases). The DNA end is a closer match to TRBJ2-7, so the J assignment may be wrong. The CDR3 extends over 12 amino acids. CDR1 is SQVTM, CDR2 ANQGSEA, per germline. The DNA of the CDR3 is TGCAGCGTTGGAAACAGGGTCCGCGAGCAGTACTTC. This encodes CSVGNRVREQYF.

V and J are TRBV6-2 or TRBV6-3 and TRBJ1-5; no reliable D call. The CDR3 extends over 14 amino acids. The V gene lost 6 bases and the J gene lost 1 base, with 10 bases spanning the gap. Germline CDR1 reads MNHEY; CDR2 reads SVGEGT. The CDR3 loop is CASRDVNSNQPQHF. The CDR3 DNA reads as TGTGCCAGCAGAGATGTGAACAGCAATCAGCCCCAGCATTTT.

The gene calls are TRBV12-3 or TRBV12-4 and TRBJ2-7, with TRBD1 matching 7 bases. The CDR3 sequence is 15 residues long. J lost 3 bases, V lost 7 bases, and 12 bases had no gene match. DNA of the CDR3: TGTGCCAGCACCAGACAGGGACCCTTGAGCTACGAGCAGTACTTC. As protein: CASTRQGPLSYEQYF.

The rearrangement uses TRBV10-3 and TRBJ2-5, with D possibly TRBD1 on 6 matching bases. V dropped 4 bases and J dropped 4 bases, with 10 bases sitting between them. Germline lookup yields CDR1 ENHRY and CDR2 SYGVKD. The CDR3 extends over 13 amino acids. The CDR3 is CAISAGQRETQYF. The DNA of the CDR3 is TGTGCCATCAGTGCCGGACAGCGAGAGACCCAGTACTTC.

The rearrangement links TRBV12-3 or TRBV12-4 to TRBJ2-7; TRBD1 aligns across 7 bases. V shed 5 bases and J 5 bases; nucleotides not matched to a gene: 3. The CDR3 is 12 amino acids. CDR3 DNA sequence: TGTGCCAGCAGTAATGGACAGGACGAGCAGTACTTC. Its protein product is CASSNGQDEQYF.

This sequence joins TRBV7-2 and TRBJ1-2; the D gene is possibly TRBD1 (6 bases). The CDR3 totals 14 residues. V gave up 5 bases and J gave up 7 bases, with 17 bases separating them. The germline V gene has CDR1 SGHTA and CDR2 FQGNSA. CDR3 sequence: CASSVGPGVGGYTF. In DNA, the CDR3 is TGTGCCAGCAGCGTAGGGCCAGGGGTAGGTGGCTACACCTTC.

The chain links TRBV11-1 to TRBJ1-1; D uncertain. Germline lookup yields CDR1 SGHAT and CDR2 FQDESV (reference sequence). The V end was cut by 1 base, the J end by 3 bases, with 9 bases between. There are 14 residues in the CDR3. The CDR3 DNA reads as TGTGCCAGCAGCTTAGGGCGGCGCTACACTGAAGCTTTCTTT. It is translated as CASSLGRRYTEAFF.

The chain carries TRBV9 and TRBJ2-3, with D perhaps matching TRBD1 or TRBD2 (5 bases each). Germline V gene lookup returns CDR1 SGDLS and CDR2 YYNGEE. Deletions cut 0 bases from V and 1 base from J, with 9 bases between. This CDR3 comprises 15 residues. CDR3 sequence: CASSVAGHRTDTQYF. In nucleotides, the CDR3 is TGTGCCAGCAGCGTAGCGGGGCACCGCACAGATACGCAGTATTTT.

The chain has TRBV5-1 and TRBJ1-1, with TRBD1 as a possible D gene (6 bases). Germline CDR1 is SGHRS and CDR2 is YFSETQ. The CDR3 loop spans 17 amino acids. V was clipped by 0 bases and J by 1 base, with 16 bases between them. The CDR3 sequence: CASSLAKLGGPNTEAFF. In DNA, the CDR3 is TGCGCCAGCAGCTTGGCCAAGTTAGGGGGGCCGAACACTGAAGCTTTCTTT.

As DNA, the CDR3 is TGTGCCAGCAGTGAAAGGGGCACCGGGGAGCTGTTTTTT. This gives the protein CASSERGTGELFF. J is TRBJ2-2 and V is TRBV2; D may be TRBD1 (5 bases). V lost 2 bases to trimming and J lost 4 bases, with 5 bases between them. Germline V gene data show CDR1 as SNHLY and CDR2 as FYNNEI. The CDR3 loop spans 13 amino acids.

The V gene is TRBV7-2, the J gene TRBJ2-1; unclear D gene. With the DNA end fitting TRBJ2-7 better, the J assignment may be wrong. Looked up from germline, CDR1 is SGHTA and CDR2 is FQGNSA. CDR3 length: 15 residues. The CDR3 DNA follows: TGTGCCAGCAGCTTAGAATCGGGTTCCTACAATGAGCAGTACTTC. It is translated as CASSLESGSYNEQYF.

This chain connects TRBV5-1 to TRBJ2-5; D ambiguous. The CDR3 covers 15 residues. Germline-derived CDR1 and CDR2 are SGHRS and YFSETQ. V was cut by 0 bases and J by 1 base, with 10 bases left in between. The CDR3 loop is CASSLAEALQETQYF. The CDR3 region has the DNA TGCGCCAGCAGCTTGGCAGAAGCCCTCCAAGAGACCCAGTACTTC.

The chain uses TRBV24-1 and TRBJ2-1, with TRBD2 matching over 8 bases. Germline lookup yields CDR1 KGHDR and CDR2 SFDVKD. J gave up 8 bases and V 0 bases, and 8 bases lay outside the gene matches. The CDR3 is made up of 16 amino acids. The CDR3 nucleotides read TGTGCCACCAGTGATTTGCAAGCGGGGGCAGGGCATGAGCAGTTCTTC. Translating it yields CATSDLQAGAGHEQFF.

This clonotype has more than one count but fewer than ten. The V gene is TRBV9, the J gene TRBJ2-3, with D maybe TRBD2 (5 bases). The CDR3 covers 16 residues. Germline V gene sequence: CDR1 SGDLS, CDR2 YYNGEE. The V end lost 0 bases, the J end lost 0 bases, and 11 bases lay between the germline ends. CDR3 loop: CASSVGGGYSTDTQYF. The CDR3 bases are TGTGCCAGCAGCGTAGGTGGCGGGTATAGCACAGATACGCAGTATTTT.

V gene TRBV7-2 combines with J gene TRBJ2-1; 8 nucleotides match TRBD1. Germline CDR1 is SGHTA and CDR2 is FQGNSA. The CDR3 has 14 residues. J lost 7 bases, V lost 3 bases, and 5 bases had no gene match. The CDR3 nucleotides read TGTGCCAGCAGCTTTCAGGGGGCTGGTAATGAGCAGTTCTTC. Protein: CASSFQGAGNEQFF.

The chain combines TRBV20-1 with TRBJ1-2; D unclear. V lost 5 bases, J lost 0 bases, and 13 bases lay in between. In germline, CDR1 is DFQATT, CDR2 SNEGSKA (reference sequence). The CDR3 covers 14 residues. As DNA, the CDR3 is TGCAGTGCTGAAAGCGAAGGGACTAACTATGGCTACACCTTC. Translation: CSAESEGTNYGYTF.